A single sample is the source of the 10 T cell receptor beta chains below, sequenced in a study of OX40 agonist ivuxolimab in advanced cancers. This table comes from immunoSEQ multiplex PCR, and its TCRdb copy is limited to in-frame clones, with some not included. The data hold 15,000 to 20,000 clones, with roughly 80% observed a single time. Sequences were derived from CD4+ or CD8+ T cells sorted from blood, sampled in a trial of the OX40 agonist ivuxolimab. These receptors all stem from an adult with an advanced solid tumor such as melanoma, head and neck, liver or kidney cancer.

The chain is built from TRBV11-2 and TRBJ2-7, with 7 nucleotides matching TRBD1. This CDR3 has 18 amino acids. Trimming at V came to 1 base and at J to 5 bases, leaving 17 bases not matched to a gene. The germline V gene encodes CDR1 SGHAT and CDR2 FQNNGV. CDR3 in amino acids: CASSLVFNYDRDDDEQYF. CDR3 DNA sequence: TGTGCCAGCAGCTTAGTTTTTAATTATGACAGGGATGATGACGAGCAGTACTTC.

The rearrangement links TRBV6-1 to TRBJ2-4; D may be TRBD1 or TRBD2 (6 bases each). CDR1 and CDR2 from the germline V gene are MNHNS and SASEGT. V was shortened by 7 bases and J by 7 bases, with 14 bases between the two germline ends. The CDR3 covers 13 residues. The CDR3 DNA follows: TGTGCCAGCATGGGGGCAGGGAGGAACATTCAGTACTTC. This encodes CASMGAGRNIQYF.

Here the CDR3 reads CASSLQGYEQYF. DNA for the CDR3: TGCGCCAGCAGCCTTCAGGGTTACGAGCAGTACTTC. The chain combines TRBV5-1 with TRBJ2-7, with D possibly TRBD1 on 5 matching bases. This CDR3 is 12 amino acids long. Trimming left V 4 bases short and J 4 bases short, with 9 bases between. Germline lookup yields CDR1 SGHRS and CDR2 YFSETQ.

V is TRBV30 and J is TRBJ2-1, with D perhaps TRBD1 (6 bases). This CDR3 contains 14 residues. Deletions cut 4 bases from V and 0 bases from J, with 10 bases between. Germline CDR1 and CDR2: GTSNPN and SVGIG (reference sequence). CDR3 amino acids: CAWTTDSSYNEQFF. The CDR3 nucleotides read TGTGCCTGGACCACGGACAGCTCCTACAATGAGCAGTTCTTC.

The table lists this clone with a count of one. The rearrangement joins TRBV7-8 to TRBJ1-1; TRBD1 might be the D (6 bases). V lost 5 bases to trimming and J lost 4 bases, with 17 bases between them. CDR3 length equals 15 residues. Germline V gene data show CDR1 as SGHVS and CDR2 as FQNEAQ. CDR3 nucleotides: TGTGCCAGCAGCAACTCCAGGGGAAAGGGCACTGAAGCTTTCTTT. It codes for CASSNSRGKGTEAFF.

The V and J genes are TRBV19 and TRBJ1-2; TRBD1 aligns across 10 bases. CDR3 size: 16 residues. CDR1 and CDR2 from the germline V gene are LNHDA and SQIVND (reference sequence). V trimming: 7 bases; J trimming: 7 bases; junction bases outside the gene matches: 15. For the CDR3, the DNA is TGTGCCAGTACCACGGGACAGGGGAGGCAGAAAAGTGGCTACACCTTC. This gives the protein CASTTGQGRQKSGYTF. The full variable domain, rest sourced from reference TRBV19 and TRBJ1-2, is DGGITQSPKYLFRKEGQNVTLSCEQNLNHDAMYWYRQDPGQGLRLIYYSQIVNDFQKGDIAEGYSVSREKKESFPLTVTSAQKNPTAFYLCASTTGQGRQKSGYTFGSGTRLTVV.

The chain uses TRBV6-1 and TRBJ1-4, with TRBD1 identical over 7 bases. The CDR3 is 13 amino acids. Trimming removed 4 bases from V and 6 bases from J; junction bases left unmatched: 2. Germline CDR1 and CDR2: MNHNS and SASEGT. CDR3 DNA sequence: TGTGCCAGCAGTGTAGGACAGGATGAAAAACTGTTTTTT. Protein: CASSVGQDEKLFF.

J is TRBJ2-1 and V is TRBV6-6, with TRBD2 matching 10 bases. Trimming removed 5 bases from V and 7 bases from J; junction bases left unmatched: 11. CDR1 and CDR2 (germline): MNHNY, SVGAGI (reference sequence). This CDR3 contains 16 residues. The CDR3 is CASSLRPSGSSNEQFF. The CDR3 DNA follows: TGTGCCAGCAGTCTTCGGCCTAGCGGGAGTTCGAATGAGCAGTTCTTC.

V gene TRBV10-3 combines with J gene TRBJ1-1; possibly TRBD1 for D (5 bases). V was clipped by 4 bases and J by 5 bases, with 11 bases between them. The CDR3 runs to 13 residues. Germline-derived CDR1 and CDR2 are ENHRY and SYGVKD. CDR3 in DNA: TGTGCCATCAGTGTCGGAGGGGCGACTGAAGCTTTCTTT. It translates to CAISVGGATEAFF.

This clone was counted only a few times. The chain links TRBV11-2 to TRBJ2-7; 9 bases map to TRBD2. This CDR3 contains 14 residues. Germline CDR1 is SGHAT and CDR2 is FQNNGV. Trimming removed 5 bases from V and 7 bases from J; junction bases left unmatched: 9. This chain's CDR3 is CASSPGLARGEQYF. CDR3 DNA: TGTGCCAGCAGCCCCGGACTAGCGAGAGGGGAGCAGTACTTC.